Following are 7 T cell receptor beta chains from one sample sequenced in a study of patients and donors after allogeneic stem cell transplantation. TCRdb recomputed calls from the RT-PCR reads with MiXCR, one row per CDR3 protein. The data show about 88,000 distinct CDR3 sequences, with 48% seen just once and approximately 60% held by the top ten. Sequencing was done on a sample of blood, either unsorted or a sorted T cell fraction (not recorded which). Receptors were obtained from a human donor who was either an allogeneic HSCT recipient or a stem cell or donor lymphocyte infusion donor (not recorded which). It is not recorded whose cells these are; they may come from a transplant donor.

The chain carries TRBV5-5 and TRBJ1-1; 9 bases match TRBD1. CDR3 length equals 14 residues. The germline CDR1 and CDR2 sequences are SGHKS and YYEKEE (reference sequence). V gave up 3 bases and J gave up 4 bases; unmatched junction bases: 4. CDR3 in DNA: TGTGCCAGCAGCTCGGACAGGGGAGGCACTGAAGCTTTCTTT. Translation: CASSSDRGGTEAFF.

Written as DNA, the CDR3 is TGTGCCAGCAGCTCTATTGGGAGCTCCTACGAGCAGTACTTC. It encodes CASSSIGSSYEQYF. The rearrangement links TRBV7-9 to TRBJ2-7; the D gene is possibly TRBD2 (5 bases). CDR1 and CDR2 (germline): SEHNR, FQNEAQ (reference sequence). The CDR3 is 14 residues long. V dropped 4 bases and J dropped 0 bases, with 10 bases sitting between them.

This chain connects TRBV7-9 to TRBJ2-3; tentatively, D is TRBD1 (6 bases). This CDR3 region has 14 residues. The V end lost 5 bases, the J end lost 1 base, and 10 bases lay between the germline ends. Germline CDR1 reads SEHNR; CDR2 reads FQNEAQ (reference sequence). The CDR3, as DNA: TGTGCCAGCAGCGCGAAGGGGGGCACAGATACGCAGTATTTT. Its translation is CASSAKGGTDTQYF.

This clonotype was found a few times. This chain links TRBV28 with TRBJ1-5, with D uncertain. Germline CDR1 and CDR2: MDHEN and SYDVKM. CDR3 length: 11 residues. Between the trimmed V and J ends, which lost 4 bases and 9 bases, there was a span of 7 bases. CDR3 DNA sequence: TGTGCCAGCAGTTCATATCGGCCCCAGCATTTT. This sequence encodes CASSSYRPQHF.

This clonotype has just a few counts. This sequence joins TRBV28 and TRBJ1-5; no definite D call. V lost 5 bases and J lost 3, with 17 bases in between. The length of the CDR3 is 16 residues. Germline V CDR1 and CDR2: MDHEN, SYDVKM. The DNA for the CDR3 is TGTGCCAGCAGTCGACGGACTTTGGGGAACAATCAGCCCCAGCATTTT. This sequence encodes CASSRRTLGNNQPQHF.

The chain uses TRBV27 and TRBJ1-1, with D maybe TRBD1 (6 bases). Germline loops: CDR1 MNHEY, CDR2 SMNVEV (reference sequence). V shed 3 bases and J shed 7 bases, with 12 bases lying between them. The CDR3 extends over 13 amino acids. CDR3 coding DNA: TGTGCCAGCAGTTTCCAGGGGCCCGGTGAAGCTTTCTTT. Translation gives CASSFQGPGEAFF.

The chain carries TRBV7-9 and TRBJ2-1, with TRBD2 matching 10 bases. There are 17 residues in the CDR3. V dropped 5 bases and J dropped 0; count of bases not matched to a gene: 7. CDR1 is SEHNR, CDR2 FQNEAQ, per germline (reference sequence). This chain's CDR3 is CASSPGLAVRSYNEQFF. Here the CDR3 DNA reads TGTGCCAGCAGCCCTGGACTAGCGGTACGCTCCTACAATGAGCAGTTCTTC.